This TCR beta chain was identified in a study of shared clonotypes between healthy human individuals (dated by TCRdb to about 2020). Regarding the study in general: The cohort comprised a couple of women and a few men aged 18 to 49 years. Per donor, three plates each were used for CD4 naive and CD4 memory, two for CD8 naive, and one for CD8 memory. Per donor, leukapheresis produced somewhere between about 0.94 and 9 billion PBMCs. Libraries were prepared and TCR repertoires were sequenced by different laboratories using diverse techniques, in order to increase sequencing depth and limit assay-specific biases. The study deeply sequenced blood TCR repertoires of about 5 healthy adults to estimate repertoire size and the extent of clonotype sharing between individuals. Results and caveats for the whole study, not just this receptor: Compared with non-shared clonotypes, the clonotypes found in all four sorted-subset donors had higher generation probabilities. Because the study included a small number of donors, the genetic and exposure-history diversity represented was limited. Larger estimated clonotype richness was generally found for naive subsets than for memory subsets. About 5% of naive CD4, around 4% of naive CD8, roughly 2.4% of memory CD4, and more than 0.35% of memory CD8 clonotypes were shared across a few donors. Only blood was sampled, and tissue TCR repertoires likely differ from those in blood. Pairwise subsampling indicated that sequencing depth was expected to affect the degree of clonotype sharing among donors. Incomplete sequencing was indicated by rarefaction of sorted-subset datasets, despite the large sequencing depth.

Using the deep immunoSEQ assay, multiplex PCR amplified TCR CDR3 regions from genomic DNA. For each cell subset, the extracted genomic DNA was distributed evenly across all wells of several immunoSEQ 96-well plates, and each plate served as one replicate. For sorted subsets, approximately 210 ng of genomic DNA, equivalent to roughly 33,000 T cell genomes, went into each replicate PCR. Purified libraries were measured with a Qubit 3.0 fluorometer, size-checked on a Bioanalyzer 2100, and measured again with the KAPA Library Quantification kit. Every immunoSEQ 96-well plate was sequenced on a dedicated single-read 150-cycle Illumina NextSeq 550 flow cell. Processing in the source paper ran as follows. Because the immunoSEQ output held only junctional sequences and lacked quality scores, the filtering could not match the filtering applied to full-length reads. Sequences were annotated with PyIR, a Python wrapper for IgBLAST v1.9, and V/J genes and CDR3 were assigned using IMGT germline references. Reads were filtered out if the reads had weak V/J assignments (E-value above 1e-6), no CDR3, stop codons, out-of-frame junctions, or ambiguous translated residues. V3J clonotypes were defined as sequences sharing the same inferred V gene, J gene, and CDR3 amino acid sequence. To compute the percentage overlap between repertoires, the number of shared unique clonotypes was divided by the size of the smaller repertoire. RTK rarefaction, the Chao1 estimator, and Recon v2.1 estimates of unobserved clonotypes were used to assess repertoire richness. OLGA was used to compute generation probabilities for all TCRbeta clonotypes that the gDNA method yielded from a handful of donors. The immuneACCESS repertoire file appears here via TCRdb, limited to in-frame rearrangements. These files lack a portion of the clones; in checked studies, under half of the deficit traces to unresolved V genes, and the cause of the others is not known. The DNA gave D and trimming, while V, J and clone size come from that table. Across this sample there are approximately 2.1 million clones, with over 90% seen only once. The top ten clonotypes cover approximately 0.4% of the sample.

The germline V gene encodes CDR1 SGHRS and CDR2 YFSETQ. The V end gives up 7 bases and the J end 6 bases, leaving 14 bases in the junction not matched to a gene. Its CDR3 holds 16 amino acids, cysteine through phenylalanine. Just CDR3 DNA is preserved here, 48 bases in frame from base 1. A word on this clone: Its antigen target is currently unknown. Base qualities were left out, and no much larger clone turns up one base away.

Donors were healthy HIV-negative adults with no recently reported acute infections or vaccinations. Every donor was a Caucasian adult residing in Nashville, Tennessee, USA. CD4+ T cells were enriched by magnetic negative selection, after which naive cells were positively selected on CD45RA and the negative fraction was taken as the memory subset. Blood was collected by leukapheresis, and PBMCs were isolated by Ficoll-Histopaque density gradient centrifugation and then cryopreserved in liquid nitrogen vapor phase. Analytical flow cytometry was used to check the purity and quantity of each magnetically sorted T cell population. Genomic DNA was isolated from every sorted fraction and measured by UV absorbance on a Nanodrop 2000c.

The sample comprised naive CD4+ T cells from PBMCs. Sample cell subset or site, as interpreted from the label and publication: CD45RA+ positively selected. The chain links TRBV5-1 with TRBJ2-2, with TRBD2 matching 8 junction bases. The sequence came from a man younger than 35 in good health. Some clones in this sample may be carry-over from other donors' samples. The DNA is as follows: TGCGCCAGCGCTGATTCAAGCGGGAGCTTCGCCGGGGAGCTGTTTTTT. Translated, it gives CASADSSGSFAGELFF.